This T cell receptor beta chain was recovered during a study of CD4 T cells in relation to SARS-CoV-2 and coronaviruses. The wider study: The negative reference was HIV-1 Nef peptide pool or peptide-free culture.

V lost 3 bases, J lost 3 bases, and 11 bases lay in between. Germline-derived CDR1 and CDR2 are SGHDT and YYEEEE. CDR3 size: 14 residues. The data were produced by immunoSEQ multiplex PCR, yet TCRdb's version contains in-frame clones alone and is incomplete. The sample holds more than 25,000 clones, 60% to 85% seen once. Note on this clone: Its antigen is undetermined.

The unexposed donors gave CD4+ T cells in about 2010-2019, prior to COVID-19. Isolation of CD4+ T cells took place after less than twelve days in culture. Cells permitting, SARS-CoV-2 S/N and four cold-coronavirus spikes were tested on unexposed-donor CD4+ T cells. This receptor was taken from a human donor in good health. The chain joins TRBV5-6 to TRBJ2-3, with a tentative D call TRBD1 (5 bases). The sequenced sample was CD4+ T cells from PBMCs, cultured in vitro. CDR3 loop: CASSSLAGTDTQYF. The CDR3 DNA is TGTGCCAGCAGCTCCCTTGCAGGGACAGATACGCAGTATTTT.